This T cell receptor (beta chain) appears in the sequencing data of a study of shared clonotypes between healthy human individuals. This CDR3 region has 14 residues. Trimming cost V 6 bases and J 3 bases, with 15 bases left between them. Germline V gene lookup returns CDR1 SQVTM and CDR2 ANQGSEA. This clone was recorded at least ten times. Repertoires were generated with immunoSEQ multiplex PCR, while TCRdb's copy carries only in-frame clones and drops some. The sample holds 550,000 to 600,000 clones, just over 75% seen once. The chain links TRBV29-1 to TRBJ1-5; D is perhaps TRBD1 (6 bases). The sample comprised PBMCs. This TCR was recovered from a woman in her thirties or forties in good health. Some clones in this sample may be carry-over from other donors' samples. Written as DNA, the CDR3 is TGCAGCGTCCAGGAGGGACATAACAATCAGCCCCAGCATTTT. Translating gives CSVQEGHNNQPQHF.